The entry below gives a single T cell receptor (beta chain) sequence along with its context. The antigen is unknown. The authors reverse transcribed all of the isolated RNA, so sequencing captured expressed TCRB transcripts. Assay: immunoSEQ multiplex PCR; the TCRdb copy retains only in-frame clones and omits some. Of 240,000 or so clones in the sample, more than 65% were seen once. This entry is derived from a study of beta chain features in type 1 diabetes. The study, taken as a whole, reports: VDJ junctions sequenced from type 1 diabetes patients showed fewer insertions and more deletions. In the patient group, naive, central memory and Treg TCRB repertoires seemed more alike than in the healthy donor group. The study notes PCR might favor shorter templates equally in patients and controls.

In germline, CDR1 is LGHNA, CDR2 YSLEER. CDR3 length equals 15 residues. V lost 5 bases and J 4 bases, leaving 17 bases between the germline ends. Material for sequencing was naive CD4+ T cells from blood. This chain uses TRBV4-3 with TRBJ2-5; the D gene could be TRBD1 or TRBD2 (5 bases each). This TCR was recovered from a man aged 25-40 years in good health. The CDR3 sequence is CASSTHLGTAETQYF. In DNA form, the CDR3 reads TGCGCCAGCAGCACACACTTAGGGACCGCAGAGACCCAGTACTTC.